This is a list of T cell receptor beta chains from one sample in a study of PD-1 blockade in mismatch repair-deficient tumors. Sequencing was performed with immunoSEQ multiplex PCR; in TCRdb, only in-frame clones are kept and a portion is missing. The table shows under 50,000 clones, with roughly 83% occurring only once. This specimen was PBMCs, taken 38 weeks after starting pembrolizumab. The source of these receptors is an adult with mismatch repair-deficient cancer. CDR3s include the opening cysteine and the closing phenylalanine or tryptophan. The order of the fields is clone size, V gene, J gene, D gene, CDR3 protein, CDR3 DNA. A D gene is named only where the DNA matches it firmly. Only some rows state a clone size, as once, few, many or a class for expanded clones.

few	TRBV10-3	TRBJ2-7	.	CAISELREWGEQYF	TGTGCCATCAGTGAGCTCCGGGAGTGGGGCGAGCAGTACTTC
few	TRBV11-3	TRBJ2-5	.	CASSLGREIWGETQYF	TGTGCCAGCAGCTTAGGCCGGGAGATTTGGGGAGAGACCCAGTACTTC
.	TRBV6-4	TRBJ2-2	.	CVGGTNTGELFF	TGCGTTGGGGGGACGAACACCGGGGAGCTGTTTTTT
.	TRBV10-3	TRBJ1-2	TRBD1	CAISESEGANYGYTF	TGTGCCATCAGTGAGTCTGAGGGGGCAAACTATGGCTACACCTTC
.	TRBV6-5	TRBJ1-2	TRBD1	CASKPDRAVYGYTF	TGTGCCAGCAAACCGGACAGGGCAGTCTATGGCTACACCTTC
.	TRBV15	TRBJ1-2	.	CATSRDRRDTNYGYTF	TGTGCCACCAGCAGAGATCGAAGGGACACTAACTATGGCTACACCTTC
.	TRBV28	TRBJ1-2	.	CASSASQTGYGYTF	TGTGCCAGCAGTGCTTCCCAGACAGGCTATGGCTACACCTTC
once	TRBV6-6	TRBJ2-7	TRBD2	CASSYSAGDGLEQYF	TGTGCCAGCAGTTACTCGGCGGGAGATGGGCTGGAGCAGTACTTC
.	TRBV19	TRBJ1-2	TRBD1	CASHTGAVRRGYTF	TGTGCCAGTCACACAGGGGCCGTACGTCGGGGCTACACCTTC
few	TRBV27	TRBJ2-7	TRBD2	CASSLHRGRVYEQYF	TGTGCCAGCAGTTTGCATCGCGGGAGGGTGTACGAGCAGTACTTC
.	TRBV7-9	TRBJ2-7	.	CASSRSYEQYF	TGTGCCAGCAGCCGGTCCTACGAGCAGTACTTC
.	TRBV7-6	TRBJ2-1	TRBD2	CASSLATSGSIYHEQFF	TGTGCCAGCAGCTTAGCGACTAGCGGGAGCATTTATCATGAGCAGTTCTTC
.	TRBV7-3	TRBJ2-5	.	CASSDATGTQYF	TGTGCCAGCAGCGATGCTACGGGGACCCAGTACTTC
.	TRBV29-1	TRBJ2-6	.	CSARAAGANVLTF	TGCAGCGCCAGGGCGGCTGGGGCCAACGTCCTGACTTTC
.	TRBV11-3	TRBJ2-1	.	CASSPVGGKYDEQFF	TGTGCCAGCAGCCCGGTTGGAGGGAAGTACGATGAGCAGTTCTTC
.	TRBV27	TRBJ2-5	.	CASRRAAGETQYF	TGTGCCAGCAGGCGGGCCGCCGGGGAGACCCAGTACTTC
.	TRBV28	TRBJ2-2	.	CASTMTWGAGELFF	TGTGCCAGCACCATGACGTGGGGGGCCGGGGAGCTGTTTTTT
.	TRBV7-6	TRBJ2-7	TRBD2	CASSSGLAGVYEQYF	TGTGCCAGCAGCTCCGGACTAGCGGGAGTGTACGAGCAGTACTTC
.	TRBV13	TRBJ2-3	TRBD2	CASSEEGGRLAGVEDTQYF	TGTGCCAGCAGCGAAGAAGGAGGTCGGCTAGCGGGAGTCGAAGATACGCAGTATTTT
.	TRBV7-9	TRBJ2-1	.	CASSQVDEQFF	TGTGCCAGCAGCCAGGTGGATGAGCAGTTCTTC
.	TRBV6-1	TRBJ1-4	.	CASSLQGVANEKLFF	TGTGCCAGCAGCCTACAGGGTGTTGCTAATGAAAAACTGTTTTTT
few	TRBV11-3	TRBJ2-7	TRBD1	CASSPGTGLDYEQYF	TGTGCCAGCAGCCCCGGGACAGGGTTGGACTACGAGCAGTACTTC
.	TRBV5-6	TRBJ2-5	TRBD2	CASSLKREGQETQYF	TGTGCCAGCAGCTTGAAGCGGGAGGGCCAGGAGACCCAGTACTTC
.	TRBV7-2	TRBJ2-7	TRBD1	CASSLAETGFYEQYF	TGTGCCAGCAGCTTAGCGGAGACAGGGTTCTACGAGCAGTACTTC
.	TRBV19	TRBJ1-6	.	CASNQQTNSPLHF	TGTGCCAGTAATCAACAAACTAATTCACCCCTCCACTTT
once	TRBV28	TRBJ1-2	.	CASQKGGATGGYTF	TGTGCCAGCCAGAAAGGGGGGGCCACAGGAGGCTACACCTTC
.	TRBV6-1	TRBJ1-1	.	CASRTHYNSEAFF	TGTGCCAGCAGGACCCACTATAATTCTGAAGCTTTCTTT